Presented here are 5 T cell receptor beta chains from one specimen sequenced in a study of Ad26.COV2.S vaccination and SARS-CoV-2 variants. The sample's treatment: around 19 received Ad26.COV2.S at low or high dose, single or two shots; about 5 received placebo; per-sample allocation not given. Sampling happened 63 days after the first vaccine or placebo injection. This table comes from immunoSEQ multiplex PCR, and its TCRdb copy is limited to in-frame clones, with some not included. The table lists roughly 500,000 clones, approximately 89% of them singletons. Material: peripheral blood, obtained in a trial of Ad26.COV2.S vaccine versus placebo. These receptors originate from a person between 18 and 65 years old who received the Ad26.COV2.S COVID-19 vaccine or a placebo.

The chain recombines TRBV18 with TRBJ2-1; D possibly uses TRBD1 or TRBD2 (6 bases each). In germline, CDR1 is KGHSH, CDR2 LQKENI. The CDR3 loop spans 16 amino acids. The V end was cut by 3 bases, the J end by 15 bases, with 27 bases between. The DNA of the CDR3 is TGTGCCAGCTCACCCCACGCGCCGGGGGCATCTTTCCCCCCGTTCTTC. Its protein product is CASSPHAPGASFPPFF.

The chain has TRBV4-1 and TRBJ2-3, with D hard to call. Germline CDR1 MGHRA, CDR2 YSYEKL. Trimming cost V 0 bases and J 0 bases, with 13 bases left between them. CDR3 length equals 17 residues. CDR3: CASSQDLETPSTDTQYF. The CDR3 DNA reads as TGCGCCAGCAGCCAAGATCTTGAAACTCCTAGCACAGATACGCAGTATTTT.

The chain has TRBV19 and TRBJ1-5, with a possible D match to TRBD1 (6 bases). Trimming took off 0 bases at V and 5 bases at J, with 14 bases between the two ends. The germline V gene has CDR1 LNHDA and CDR2 SQIVND (reference sequence). The CDR3 covers 16 residues. The CDR3 region has the DNA TGTGCCAGTAGTATAGAGAGTCGGGGGCTCGATCAGCCCCAGCATTTT. It encodes CASSIESRGLDQPQHF.

The chain recombines TRBV7-9 with TRBJ2-2, with TRBD1 identical over 10 bases. The CDR3 runs to 16 residues. The V gene end was trimmed by 7 bases and the J gene end by 7 bases; junction bases not matched to a gene: 12. Looked up from germline, CDR1 is SEHNR and CDR2 is FQNEAQ (reference sequence). The CDR3 coding sequence is TGTGCCAGCATCATAACCGGGACAGGGGAGTACGGGGAGCTGTTTTTT. Amino acids: CASIITGTGEYGELFF.

Comment on this clone: Other DNA sequences in this specimen translate into the identical CDR3. This chain joins TRBV18 and TRBJ1-4, with TRBD1 identical over 11 bases. This CDR3 is 15 amino acids long. V lost 5 bases to trimming and J lost 7 bases; unmatched junction nucleotides: 6. Germline-derived CDR1 and CDR2 are KGHSH and LQKENI. CDR3 nucleotide sequence: TGTGCCAGCTCAGAACGGACAGGGGGCGGTGAAAAACTGTTTTTT. This codes for CASSERTGGGEKLFF.